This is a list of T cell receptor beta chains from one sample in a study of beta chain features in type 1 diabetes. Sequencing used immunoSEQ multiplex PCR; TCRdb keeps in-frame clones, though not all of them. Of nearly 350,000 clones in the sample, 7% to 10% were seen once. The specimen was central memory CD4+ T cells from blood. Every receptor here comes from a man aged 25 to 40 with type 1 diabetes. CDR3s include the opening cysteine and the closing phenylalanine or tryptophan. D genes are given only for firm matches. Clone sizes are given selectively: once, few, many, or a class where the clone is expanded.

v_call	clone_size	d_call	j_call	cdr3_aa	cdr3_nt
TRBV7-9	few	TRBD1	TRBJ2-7	CASSFYRGLFLEDEQYF	TGTGCCAGCAGCTTTTACAGGGGTCTCTTCCTAGAGGACGAGCAGTACTTC
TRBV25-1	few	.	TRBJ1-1	CASSEYNVYGAFF	TGTGCCAGCAGTGAATATAATGTCTACGGAGCTTTCTTT
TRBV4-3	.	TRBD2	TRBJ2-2	CASSSSGGALDTGELFF	TGCGCCAGCAGCTCTAGCGGGGGGGCATTAGACACCGGGGAGCTGTTTTTT
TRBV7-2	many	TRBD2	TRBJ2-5	CASSPRSGGAETQYF	TGTGCCAGCAGCCCCCGTAGCGGGGGGGCAGAGACCCAGTACTTC
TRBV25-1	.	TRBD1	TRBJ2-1	CASSEGQGRYNEQFF	TGTGCCAGCAGTGAAGGACAGGGGAGGTACAATGAGCAGTTCTTC
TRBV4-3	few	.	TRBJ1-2	CASSQGGGASYGYTF	TGCGCCAGCAGCCAGGGAGGGGGGGCGAGCTATGGCTACACCTTC
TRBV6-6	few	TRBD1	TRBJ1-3	CASSPPGTGDGNTIYF	TGTGCCAGCAGCCCTCCCGGGACAGGGGACGGAAACACCATATATTTT
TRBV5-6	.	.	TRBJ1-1	CASSLAGITRRDTEAFF	TGTGCCAGCAGCTTGGCTGGAATCACACGGCGGGACACTGAAGCTTTCTTT
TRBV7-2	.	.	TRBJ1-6	CASSWQDSYNSPLHF	TGTGCCAGCAGCTGGCAAGACTCCTATAATTCACCCCTCCACTTT
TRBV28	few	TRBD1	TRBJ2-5	CASIPGQGVSQETQYF	TGTGCCAGCATTCCAGGACAGGGAGTAAGCCAAGAGACCCAGTACTTC
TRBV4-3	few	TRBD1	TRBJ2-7	CASSQEGQKQYF	TGCGCCAGCAGCCAAGAGGGACAGAAGCAGTACTTC
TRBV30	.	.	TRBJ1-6	CAWRAGFGNSPLHF	TGTGCCTGGAGGGCAGGGTTTGGGAATTCACCCCTCCACTTT
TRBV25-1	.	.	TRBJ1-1	CASSEFGGSTEAFF	TGTGCCAGCAGTGAATTCGGGGGGTCCACTGAAGCTTTCTTT
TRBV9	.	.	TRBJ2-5	CASSYGVTQETQYF	TGTGCCAGCAGCTACGGGGTTACACAAGAGACCCAGTACTTC
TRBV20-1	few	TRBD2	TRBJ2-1	CSAAGLPEQFF	TGCAGTGCTGCGGGACTACCGGAGCAGTTCTTC
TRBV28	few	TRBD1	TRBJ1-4	CASSLGTAEREKLFF	TGTGCCAGCAGTTTAGGGACAGCCGAGAGGGAAAAACTGTTTTTT
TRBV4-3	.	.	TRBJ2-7	CASSQDLEPRDEQYF	TGCGCCAGCAGCCAAGATCTGGAGCCCCGGGACGAGCAGTACTTC
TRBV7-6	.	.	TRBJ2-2	CASSFGLDTGELFF	TGTGCCAGCAGCTTTGGCTTGGACACCGGGGAGCTGTTTTTT
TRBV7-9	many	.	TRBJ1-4	CASSLATAGLSEKLFF	TGTGCCAGCAGCTTAGCCACAGCGGGCCTCTCGGAAAAACTGTTTTTT
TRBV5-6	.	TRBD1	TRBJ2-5	CASSPRGRGETQYF	TGTGCCAGCAGCCCCAGGGGGCGAGGGGAGACCCAGTACTTC
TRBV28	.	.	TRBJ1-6	CASTSVKGPYNSPLHF	TGTGCCAGCACCTCTGTCAAGGGGCCCTATAATTCACCCCTCCACTTT
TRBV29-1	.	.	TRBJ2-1	CSEGGYNEQFF	TGCAGCGAGGGGGGGTACAATGAGCAGTTCTTC
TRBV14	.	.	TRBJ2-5	CASSQSRELVTQYF	TGTGCCAGCAGCCAAAGCAGGGAACTGGTGACCCAGTACTTC
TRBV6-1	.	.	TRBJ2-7	CASSETELSYEQYF	TGTGCCAGCAGTGAGACAGAACTCTCCTACGAGCAGTACTTC
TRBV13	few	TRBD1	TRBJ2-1	CASEWTGGSNNEQFF	TGTGCCAGCGAGTGGACAGGGGGATCAAACAATGAGCAGTTCTTC
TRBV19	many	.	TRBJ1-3	CASSPTQGGNTIYF	TGTGCCAGTAGTCCCACCCAGGGAGGAAACACCATATATTTT
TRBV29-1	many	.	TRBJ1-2	CSVGGFYGYTF	TGCAGCGTTGGCGGTTTCTATGGCTACACCTTC